The 24 T cell receptor beta chains below were found in one sample sequenced in a study of blood T cells in healthy people across ages. The use of a sample-barcoded 5' primer and a J-beta primer mix characterized a second PCR of roughly 6 to 12 cycles. TCRdb itself ran the 5' RACE reads through MiXCR, one entry per CDR3 protein. The sample yields hundreds of thousands of distinct CDR3 sequences, roughly 21% seen once. Sample: blood. These receptors all come from a man in his 70s in good health.

This clonotype turned up a few times. V usage is TRBV3-1 and J usage is TRBJ2-7; 10 nucleotides match TRBD2. Losses at the gene ends were 3 bases for V and 6 bases for J; bases not matched to a gene: 8. Looked up from germline, CDR1 is LGHDT and CDR2 is YNNKEL (reference sequence). The CDR3 is 15 amino acids. CDR3 coding DNA: TGTGCCAGCAGCCATCGAGCGGGAGGGCCGATCGAGCAGTACTTC. The encoded protein is CASSHRAGGPIEQYF.

The chain couples TRBV5-1 to TRBJ2-5, with a weak D call TRBD2 (6 bases). The CDR3 has 16 amino acids. V was clipped by 0 bases and J by 0 bases, with 12 bases between them. Germline V lookup: CDR1 SGHRS, CDR2 YFSETQ. The CDR3 here is CASSLATGEDQETQYF. CDR3 DNA sequence: TGCGCCAGCAGCTTGGCCACGGGGGAAGACCAAGAGACCCAGTACTTC.

The J gene is TRBJ1-5, the V gene TRBV19; D call uncertain. The V gene lost 5 bases and the J gene lost 4 bases, with 12 bases spanning the gap. The CDR3 runs 14 residues. CDR1 LNHDA and CDR2 SQIVND come from the germline V gene (reference sequence). CDR3 region: CASSAPATNQPQHF. In DNA form, the CDR3 reads TGTGCCAGTAGTGCCCCGGCCACTAATCAGCCCCAGCATTTT.

J is TRBJ1-1 and V is TRBV5-6; D unclear. Germline CDR1 is SGHDT and CDR2 is YYEEEE. The CDR3 is made up of 16 amino acids. The ends were cut back, 1 base at V and 1 base at J, with 14 bases in the middle. CDR3 region: CASSLFRAGRNTEAFF. CDR3 in DNA: TGTGCCAGCAGCTTGTTTAGGGCAGGCCGGAACACTGAAGCTTTCTTT. Together with reference TRBV5-6 and TRBJ1-1, the CDR3 gives the full variable domain: DAGVTQSPTHLIKTRGQQVTLRCSPKSGHDTVSWYQQALGQGPQFIFQYYEEEERQRGNFPDRFSGHQFPNYSSELNVNALLLGDSALYLCASSLFRAGRNTEAFFGQGTRLTVV.

The chain employs TRBV7-8 and TRBJ2-5; 8 nucleotides agree with TRBD2. CDR1 SGHVS and CDR2 FQNEAQ come from the germline V gene. J gave up 5 bases and V 5 bases, and 7 bases lay outside the gene matches. The CDR3 runs to 14 residues. CDR3 DNA: TGTGCCAGCAGCCAGCACTCGGGAGGGGAGACCCAGTACTTC. It is translated as CASSQHSGGETQYF.

The genes are TRBV12-3 or TRBV12-4 and TRBJ2-1, with D unresolved. V lost 1 base, J lost 5 bases, and 9 bases lay in between. This CDR3 region has 14 residues. The CDR3 protein is CASSLGETNNEQFF. Written as DNA, the CDR3 is TGTGCCAGCAGTTTAGGGGAAACGAACAATGAGCAGTTCTTC.

This clonotype has a handful of counts. This rearrangement joins TRBV5-1 to TRBJ2-3; D remains unclear. CDR1 is SGHRS, CDR2 YFSETQ, per germline. This CDR3 has 14 residues. The V end lost 0 bases, the J end lost 1 base, and 6 bases lay between the germline ends. CDR3 bases: TGCGCCAGCAGCTTGGTCTCCGGCACAGATACGCAGTATTTT. Translated: CASSLVSGTDTQYF.

V and J are TRBV5-1 and TRBJ2-1, with 12 bases fitting TRBD2. CDR3 size: 20 residues. Germline CDR1 SGHRS, CDR2 YFSETQ. Unmatched junction bases numbered 13, after V lost 3 bases and J lost 0 bases. The CDR3 loop is CASSWTSGIFQSSSYNEQFF. The CDR3 DNA follows: TGCGCCAGCAGCTGGACTAGCGGGATCTTCCAATCGAGCTCCTACAATGAGCAGTTCTTC.

There are a few counts of this clonotype. The genes are TRBV4-1 and TRBJ2-5; 11 bases align to TRBD2. TRBJ2-1 matches the DNA end more closely, so the J call is doubtful. This CDR3 is 16 amino acids long. The germline gives CDR1 MGHRA, CDR2 YSYEKL. CDR3 bases: TGCGCCAGCAGCCAAGTGCGGGCTAGCGGGAGGAATGAGCAGTTCTTC. This codes for CASSQVRASGRNEQFF.

The sample holds a few counts of this clonotype. The chain links TRBV28 to TRBJ2-6; D is ambiguous. Deletions cut 10 bases from V and 0 bases from J, with 7 bases between. The germline gives CDR1 MDHEN, CDR2 SYDVKM. CDR3 length: 13 residues. The CDR3 sequence: CATTASGANVLTF. The CDR3 nucleotides read TGTGCCACCACAGCCTCTGGGGCCAACGTCCTGACTTTC.

This sequence joins TRBV7-2 and TRBJ1-4; D is unclear. Trimming removed 3 bases from V and 7 bases from J, with 9 bases in between. The CDR3 is 13 amino acids. Germline CDR1 SGHTA, CDR2 FQGNSA. CDR3 coding DNA: TGTGCCAGCAGCTTTTCGGAGAGTGAAAAACTGTTTTTT. It specifies CASSFSESEKLFF.

The CDR3 sequence: CASSRPLETQYF. For the CDR3, the DNA is TGTGCCAGCAGCCGCCCTCTAGAGACCCAGTACTTC. This chain joins TRBV7-2 and TRBJ2-5; D is ambiguous. Trimming pared 5 bases from V and 4 bases from J, leaving 8 bases between. The length of the CDR3 is 12 residues. Germline V gene lookup returns CDR1 SGHTA and CDR2 FQGNSA.

About this clonotype: A much bigger clone sits one base away, suggesting this may be a read error. The chain has TRBV27 and TRBJ2-5; D is possibly TRBD2 (6 bases). Near its end, the DNA agrees better with TRBJ2-1, so the J call may be wrong. The germline gives CDR1 MNHEY, CDR2 SMNVEV (reference sequence). CDR3 length equals 15 residues. The CDR3 is CASSTNPTRYNEQFF. In DNA form, the CDR3 reads TGTGCCAGCAGTACCAACCCGACTAGGTACAATGAGCAGTTCTTC.

The rearrangement uses TRBV20-1 and TRBJ2-7; no clear D. Germline CDR1 reads DFQATT; CDR2 reads SNEGSKA (reference sequence). V dropped 4 bases and J dropped 9 bases, with 31 bases sitting between them. The CDR3 runs to 17 residues. The CDR3 bases are TGCAGTGCTACAGATCTTGCGGCACCCCGAAGCCTAGTGGGGCAGTACTTC. This translates into CSATDLAAPRSLVGQYF.

The chain carries TRBV12-3 or TRBV12-4 and TRBJ2-3; 12 nucleotides line up with TRBD2. The CDR3 is made up of 14 amino acids. V gave up 6 bases and J gave up 7 bases; unmatched junction bases: 5. CDR3 region: CASRTSGRGNTQYF. The CDR3 region has the DNA TGTGCCAGCAGGACTAGCGGGAGAGGAAATACGCAGTATTTT.

This clonotype was found a few times. CDR3 sequence reads: CASSLARQGTGELFF. The CDR3 coding sequence is TGTGCCAGCAGTTTAGCTCGACAGGGGACCGGGGAGCTGTTTTTT. This chain uses TRBV12-3 or TRBV12-4 with TRBJ2-2; 8 bases match TRBD1. CDR3 length equals 15 residues. Trimming cost V 0 bases and J 5 bases; bases outside gene matches: 2.

The V gene is TRBV29-1, the J gene TRBJ1-2, with D hard to call. The CDR3 contains 13 residues. The V end was cut by 0 bases, the J end by 8 bases, with 13 bases between. Germline values: CDR1 SQVTM, CDR2 ANQGSEA. Here the CDR3 reads CSVEEVAAMGYTF. CDR3 sequence (DNA): TGCAGCGTTGAAGAAGTGGCTGCCATGGGCTACACCTTC.

The genes are TRBV20-1 and TRBJ1-2, with D unresolved. Per the germline V gene, CDR1 is DFQATT and CDR2 is SNEGSKA (reference sequence). The V end lost 6 bases, the J end lost 0 bases, and 14 bases lay between the germline ends. The CDR3 has 14 amino acids. CDR3 in DNA: TGCAGTGCGGCAAGGGCTCCCTCTAACTATGGCTACACCTTC. Its translation is CSAARAPSNYGYTF.

This sequence joins TRBV20-1 and TRBJ2-1; D ambiguous. The V end lost 2 bases, the J end lost 0 bases, and 14 bases lay between the germline ends. This CDR3 comprises 16 residues. The germline gives CDR1 DFQATT, CDR2 SNEGSKA (reference sequence). The CDR3 DNA sequence: TGCAGTGCTAGAACGCAGGACGCCACCTCCTACAATGAGCAGTTCTTC. Translation: CSARTQDATSYNEQFF.

This clonotype was picked up many times. The DNA of the CDR3 is TGTGCCAGCAGTTCCCAGGGGGCTGGCGGATACGAGCAGTACTTC. Translated, it gives CASSSQGAGGYEQYF. The rearrangement uses TRBV28 and TRBJ2-7, with TRBD1 matching 8 bases. The ends lost 4 bases at V and 4 bases at J; junction bases unmatched: 9. CDR1 and CDR2 from the germline V gene are MDHEN and SYDVKM. The CDR3 length is 15 residues.

The chain uses TRBV6-1 and TRBJ1-5; D uncertain. This CDR3 is 12 amino acids long. Looked up from germline, CDR1 is MNHNS and CDR2 is SASEGT. V gave up 4 bases and J gave up 6 bases, with 7 bases separating them. CDR3 residues: CASSGVGQPQHF. The CDR3 coding sequence is TGTGCCAGCAGTGGAGTCGGTCAGCCCCAGCATTTT.

The gene calls are TRBV5-1 and TRBJ2-7; TRBD2 aligns across 7 bases. There are 15 residues in the CDR3. Germline V gene lookup returns CDR1 SGHRS and CDR2 YFSETQ. V was pared by 0 bases and J by 4 bases, with 7 bases of the junction left unmatched. CDR3 region: CASSLAAGVEYEQYF. The DNA for the CDR3 is TGCGCCAGCAGCTTGGCCGCGGGAGTGGAATACGAGCAGTACTTC.

This clonotype has only a few counts. This sequence joins TRBV2 and TRBJ2-5; 8 nucleotides align to TRBD2. The DNA end is more similar to TRBJ2-1, so the J call may be wrong. The CDR3 runs to 14 residues. Germline V gives CDR1 SNHLY, CDR2 FYNNEI. CDR3 sequence: CASSASAGDNEQFF. CDR3 sequence (DNA): TGTGCCAGCAGCGCCTCAGCGGGAGACAATGAGCAGTTCTTC.

This clonotype came up a few times. The J gene is TRBJ2-5, the V gene TRBV6-1; D assignment may be TRBD1 or TRBD2 (5 bases each). The DNA end is more similar to TRBJ2-1, so the J call may be wrong. Germline V gene lookup returns CDR1 MNHNS and CDR2 SASEGT. This CDR3 is 15 amino acids long. In DNA, the CDR3 is TGTGCCAGCAGTGAAGCCCCCGGGACCTGCAATGAGCAGTTCTTC. Amino acids: CASSEAPGTCNEQFF.